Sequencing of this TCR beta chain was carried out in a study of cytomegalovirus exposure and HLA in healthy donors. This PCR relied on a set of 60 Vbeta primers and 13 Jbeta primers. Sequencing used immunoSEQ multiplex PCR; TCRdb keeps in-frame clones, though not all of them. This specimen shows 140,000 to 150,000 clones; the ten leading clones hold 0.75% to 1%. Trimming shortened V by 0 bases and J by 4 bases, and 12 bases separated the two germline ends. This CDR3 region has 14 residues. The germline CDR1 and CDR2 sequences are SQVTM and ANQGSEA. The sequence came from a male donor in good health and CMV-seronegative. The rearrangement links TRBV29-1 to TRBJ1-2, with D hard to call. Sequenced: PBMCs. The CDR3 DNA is TGCAGCGTTGAAGAGTGGGAGGATCGCTATGGCTACACCTTC. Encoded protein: CSVEEWEDRYGYTF.